This T cell receptor beta chain was captured by sequencing in a study of regulatory T cells in long-lasting Graves disease. General study findings and limits: Preferential use of TRBV28, TRBJ1-2 and TRBJ2-5 was seen in persistent disease. TCR diversity was lower in persistent Graves' patients than in newly diagnosed ones.

TCR beta libraries were built with iRepertoire HTBI primers and Arm-PCR of CDR3 regions. The authors' processing: The samples yielded roughly 64 TRBV and 14 to 15 TRBJ segments. A single record per CDR3 protein comes from TCRdb applying MiXCR to the multiplex PCR reads. Clone size and V and J calls follow TCRdb, not the original study. The sample shows about 660,000 distinct CDR3 sequences, about 30% of them seen only once. This clonotype has ten or more counts. Its specificity is not known. V dropped 8 bases and J dropped 10 bases, with 23 bases sitting between them. The CDR3 sequence is 14 residues long. In germline, CDR1 is MDHEN, CDR2 SYDVKM. Time point here: persistent/refractory GD, antithyroid drugs over 5 years with positive TRAb. Following extraction of RNA from PBMCs, that RNA was used to make the TCR library. In this cohort, patients came from an endocrinology department located in Xi'an, China.

The V and J genes are TRBV28 and TRBJ1-2, with D perhaps matching TRBD1 (5 bases). The TCR originated in a female donor with Graves disease. The sample here was peripheral blood mononuclear cells (PBMCs), taken when the disease was refractory, from a patient treated with antithyroid drugs. CDR3 bases: TGTGCCAGCCGTCGGGGACTTATTGGGGCAGACTACACCTTC. Its protein product is CASRRGLIGADYTF.